The 2 T cell receptor beta chains below all came from one sample that was sequenced in a study of vaccination and CD4 T cells after COVID-19. Treatment specified: approximately 11-day PBMC culture with coronavirus spike peptide pools or control peptides (ViraFEST assay). Sequencing of DNA taken from cultured CD4+ T cells relied on the Oncomine TCR Beta short-read assay. TCRdb recomputed calls from the PCR reads with MiXCR, one row per CDR3 protein. The data show 20,000 to 25,000 distinct CDR3 sequences, under 55% seen once. These TCRs are of unknown antigen specificity. The specimen was CD4+ T cells from blood, cultured in vitro. The receptors stem from a human donor who had recovered from COVID-19.

The chain carries TRBV19 and TRBJ2-3, with 9 bases lining up with TRBD1. This CDR3 has 15 amino acids. Per the germline V gene, CDR1 is LNHDA and CDR2 is SQIVND (reference sequence). After removal of 5 bases from V and 2 bases from J, the junction contained 5 bases not matched to a gene. The chain's CDR3 is CASSPRDRATDTQYF. The CDR3 nucleotides read TGTGCCAGTAGTCCCCGGGACAGGGCCACAGATACGCAGTATTTT. The whole variable domain, filled in from reference TRBV19 and TRBJ2-3, reads DGGITQSPKYLFRKEGQNVTLSCEQNLNHDAMYWYRQDPGQGLRLIYYSQIVNDFQKGDIAEGYSVSREKKESFPLTVTSAQKNPTAFYLCASSPRDRATDTQYFGPGTRLTVL.

This chain connects TRBV12-5 to TRBJ1-1; 7 bases agree with TRBD1. From germline, CDR1 is LGHNT and CDR2 FRNRAP. The V segment lost 5 bases and the J segment 1 base; nucleotides outside the gene matches: 10. CDR3 size: 16 residues. CDR3 residues: CASGLTGSKGNTEAFF. CDR3 nucleotides: TGTGCTAGTGGTCTGACAGGGTCGAAAGGGAACACTGAAGCTTTCTTT.